What follows are 2 T cell receptor beta chains derived from one specimen sequenced in a study of shared clonotypes between healthy human individuals. Using immunoSEQ multiplex PCR, the repertoire was profiled, and TCRdb retains in-frame clones only, with some absent. The table has 2 million to 3 million clones, more than 85% seen once. Sequencing was performed on naive CD4+ T cells from PBMCs. As to subset: CD45RA+ positively selected. These receptors all stem from a man aged 18-30 years in good health. Some clones in this sample may be carry-over from other donors' samples.

The rearrangement joins TRBV19 to TRBJ2-7; a weak D match, TRBD2 (7 bases). The CDR3 contains 16 residues. Germline V gene lookup returns CDR1 LNHDA and CDR2 SQIVND (reference sequence). V shed 4 bases and J shed 3 bases, with 19 bases lying between them. The CDR3: CASSKPGVAGNYEQYF. The CDR3, as DNA: TGTGCCAGTAGTAAGCCAGGGGTAGCGGGCAACTACGAGCAGTACTTC.

The rearrangement links TRBV18 to TRBJ2-7, with no clear D. Trimming shortened V by 3 bases and J by 4 bases, and 10 bases separated the two germline ends. Per germline, CDR1 KGHSH and CDR2 LQKENI. The CDR3 is 13 residues long. CDR3 bases: TGTGCCAGCTCACCCCTGACTGATTACGAGCAGTACTTC. This translates into CASSPLTDYEQYF.